The sequence of this TCR beta chain was determined in a study of T cells in Graves' hyperthyroidism and ophthalmopathy. From germline, CDR1 is LNHDA and CDR2 SQIVND (reference sequence). The CDR3 extends over 12 amino acids. TCR beta CDR3 regions were amplified from RNA. The TCR CDR3 first-round RT-PCR relied on the HTBI primer set. Via MiXCR, TCRdb re-called the multiplex PCR reads, giving one row per CDR3 protein. The profile shows 400,000 or so distinct CDR3 sequences, more than 13% of them singletons. As for this clonotype: The antigen is unknown.

Study conclusions and caveats: By a 13 V-J model, ophthalmopathy was set apart from stable hyperthyroidism.

This clonotype originated in a man aged 50-60 years with Graves' ophthalmopathy. The material sequenced was blood. The chain links TRBV19 to TRBJ2-7, with D maybe TRBD2 (6 bases). Here the CDR3 reads CATSGSLYEQYF. The DNA for the CDR3 is TGTGCTACATCCGGGAGCCTGTACGAGCAGTACTTC. Together with reference TRBV19 and TRBJ2-7, the CDR3 gives the full variable domain: DGGITQSPKYLFRKEGQNVTLSCEQNLNHDAMYWYRQDPGQGLRLIYYSQIVNDFQKGDIAEGYSVSREKKESFPLTVTSAQKNPTAFYLCATSGSLYEQYFGPGTRLTVT.